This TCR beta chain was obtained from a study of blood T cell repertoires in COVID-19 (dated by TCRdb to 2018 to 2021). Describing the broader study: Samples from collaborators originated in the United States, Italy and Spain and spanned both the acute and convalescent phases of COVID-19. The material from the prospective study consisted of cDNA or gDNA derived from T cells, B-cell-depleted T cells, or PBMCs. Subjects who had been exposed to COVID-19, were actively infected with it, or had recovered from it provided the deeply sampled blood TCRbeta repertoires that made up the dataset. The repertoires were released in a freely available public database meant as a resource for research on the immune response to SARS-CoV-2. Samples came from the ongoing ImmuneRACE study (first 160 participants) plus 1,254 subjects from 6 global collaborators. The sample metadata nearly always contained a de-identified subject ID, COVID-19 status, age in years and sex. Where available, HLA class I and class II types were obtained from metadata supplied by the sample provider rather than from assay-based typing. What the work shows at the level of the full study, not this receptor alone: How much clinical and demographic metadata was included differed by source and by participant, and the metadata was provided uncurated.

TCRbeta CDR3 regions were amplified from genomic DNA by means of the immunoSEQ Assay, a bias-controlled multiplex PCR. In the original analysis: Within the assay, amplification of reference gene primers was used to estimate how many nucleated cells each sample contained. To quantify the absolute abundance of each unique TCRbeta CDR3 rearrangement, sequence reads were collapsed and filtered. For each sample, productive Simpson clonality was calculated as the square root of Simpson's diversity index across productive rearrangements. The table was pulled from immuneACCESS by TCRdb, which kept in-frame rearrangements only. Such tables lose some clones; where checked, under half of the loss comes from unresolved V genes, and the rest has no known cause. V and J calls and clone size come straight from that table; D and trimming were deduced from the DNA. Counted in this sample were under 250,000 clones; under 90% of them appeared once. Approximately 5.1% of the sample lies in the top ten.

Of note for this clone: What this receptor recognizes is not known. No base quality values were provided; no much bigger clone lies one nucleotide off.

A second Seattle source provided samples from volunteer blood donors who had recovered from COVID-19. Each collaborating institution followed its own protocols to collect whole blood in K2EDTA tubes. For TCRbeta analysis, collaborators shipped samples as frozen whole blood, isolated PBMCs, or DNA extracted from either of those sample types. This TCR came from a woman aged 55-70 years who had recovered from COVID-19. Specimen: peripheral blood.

Here is the DNA: TGTGCCAGCAGAACTAGCGGGGGGGCGGTCACAGATACGCAGTATTTT. This is translated as CASRTSGGAVTDTQYF. The chain was built from TRBV11-1 and TRBJ2-3; TRBD2 aligns with 13 central bases. Sequences SGHAT (CDR1) and FQDESV (CDR2) are obtained from the germline V gene (reference sequence). Its CDR3 holds 16 amino acids, cysteine through phenylalanine. CDR3 DNA only is kept here, 48 bases in frame from base 1. After removal of 6 bases from V and 2 bases from J, the junction retains 5 bases not matched to a gene.